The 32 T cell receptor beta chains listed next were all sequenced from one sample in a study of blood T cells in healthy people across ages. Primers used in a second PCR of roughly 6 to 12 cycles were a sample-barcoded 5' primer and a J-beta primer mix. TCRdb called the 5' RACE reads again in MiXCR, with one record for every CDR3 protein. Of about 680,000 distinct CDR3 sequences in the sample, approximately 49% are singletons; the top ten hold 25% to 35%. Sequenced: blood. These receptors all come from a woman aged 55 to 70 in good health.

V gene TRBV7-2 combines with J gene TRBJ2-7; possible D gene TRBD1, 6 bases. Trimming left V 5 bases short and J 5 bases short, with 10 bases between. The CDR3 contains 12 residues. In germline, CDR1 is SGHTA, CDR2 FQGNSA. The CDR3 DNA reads TGTGCCAGCAGCCCCGACAGGCACGAGCAGTACTTC. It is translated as CASSPDRHEQYF.

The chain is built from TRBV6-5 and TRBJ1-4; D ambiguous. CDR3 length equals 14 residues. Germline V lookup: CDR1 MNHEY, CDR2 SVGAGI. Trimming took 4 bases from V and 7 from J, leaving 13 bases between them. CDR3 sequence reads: CASSFEFRGEKLFF. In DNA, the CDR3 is TGTGCCAGCAGTTTCGAGTTCCGGGGTGAAAAACTGTTTTTT.

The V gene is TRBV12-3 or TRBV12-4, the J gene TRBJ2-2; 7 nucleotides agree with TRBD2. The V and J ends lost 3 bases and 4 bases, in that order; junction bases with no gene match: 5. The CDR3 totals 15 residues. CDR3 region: CASSFGGDGTGELFF. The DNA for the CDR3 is TGTGCCAGCAGTTTTGGGGGGGATGGCACCGGGGAGCTGTTTTTT.

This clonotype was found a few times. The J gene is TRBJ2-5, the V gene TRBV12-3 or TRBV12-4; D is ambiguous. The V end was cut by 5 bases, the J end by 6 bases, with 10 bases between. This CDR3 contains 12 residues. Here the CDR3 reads CASSARAQTQYF. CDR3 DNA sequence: TGTGCCAGCAGTGCCCGGGCCCAGACCCAGTACTTC.

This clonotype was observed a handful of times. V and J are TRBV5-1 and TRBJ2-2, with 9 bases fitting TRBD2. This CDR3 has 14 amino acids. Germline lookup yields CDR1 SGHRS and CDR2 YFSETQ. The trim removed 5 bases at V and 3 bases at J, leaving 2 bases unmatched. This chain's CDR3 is CASSPSGDTGELFF. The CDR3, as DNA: TGCGCCAGCAGTCCTAGCGGGGACACCGGGGAGCTGTTTTTT.

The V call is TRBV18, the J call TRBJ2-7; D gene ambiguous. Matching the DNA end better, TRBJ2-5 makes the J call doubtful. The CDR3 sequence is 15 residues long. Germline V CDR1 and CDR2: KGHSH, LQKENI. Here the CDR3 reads CASSPSGGNKETQYF. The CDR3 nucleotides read TGTGCCAGCTCGCCATCAGGCGGCAACAAAGAGACCCAGTACTTC.

CDR3 loop: CASSTLDKGTYEQYF. Written as DNA, the CDR3 is TGTGCCAGCTCAACCCTGGACAAAGGAACCTACGAGCAGTACTTC. The V and J genes are TRBV18 and TRBJ2-7; tentative D call: TRBD1 (5 bases). Trimming left V 5 bases short and J 2 bases short, with 16 bases between. The CDR3 totals 15 residues. The germline V gene encodes CDR1 KGHSH and CDR2 LQKENI.

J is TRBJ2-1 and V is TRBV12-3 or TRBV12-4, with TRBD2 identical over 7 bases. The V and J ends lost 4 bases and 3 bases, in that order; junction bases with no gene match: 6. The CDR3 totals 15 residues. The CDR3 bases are TGTGCCAGCAGTTCCGGGACTATCGGCTACAATGAGCAGTTCTTC. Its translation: CASSSGTIGYNEQFF.

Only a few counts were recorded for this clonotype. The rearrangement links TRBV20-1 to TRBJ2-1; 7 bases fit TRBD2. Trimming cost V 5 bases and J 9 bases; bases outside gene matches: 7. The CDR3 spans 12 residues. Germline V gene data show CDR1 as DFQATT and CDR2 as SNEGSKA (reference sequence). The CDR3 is CSAGGGGVEQFF. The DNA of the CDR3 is TGCAGTGCTGGGGGGGGAGGAGTTGAGCAGTTCTTC.

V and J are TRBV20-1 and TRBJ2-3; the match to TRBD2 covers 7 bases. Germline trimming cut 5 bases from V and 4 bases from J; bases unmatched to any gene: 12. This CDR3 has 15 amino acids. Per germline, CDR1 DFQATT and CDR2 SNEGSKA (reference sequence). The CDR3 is CSAGEASGTPDTQYF. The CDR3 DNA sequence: TGCAGTGCTGGGGAGGCGAGCGGGACCCCAGATACGCAGTATTTT.

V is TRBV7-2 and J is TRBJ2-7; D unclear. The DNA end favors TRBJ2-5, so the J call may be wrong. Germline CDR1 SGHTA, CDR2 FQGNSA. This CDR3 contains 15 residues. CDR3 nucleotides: TGTGCCAGCAGCTTAGCCTCGGACGGGTTTGAGACCCAGTACTTC. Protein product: CASSLASDGFETQYF.

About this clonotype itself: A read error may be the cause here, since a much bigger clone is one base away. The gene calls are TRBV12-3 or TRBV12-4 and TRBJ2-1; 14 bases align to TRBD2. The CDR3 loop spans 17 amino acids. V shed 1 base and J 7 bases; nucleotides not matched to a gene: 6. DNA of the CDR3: TGTGCCAGCAGTTTAGAGGGGACTAGCGGGAGAGGGAATGAGCAGTTCTTC. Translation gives CASSLEGTSGRGNEQFF.

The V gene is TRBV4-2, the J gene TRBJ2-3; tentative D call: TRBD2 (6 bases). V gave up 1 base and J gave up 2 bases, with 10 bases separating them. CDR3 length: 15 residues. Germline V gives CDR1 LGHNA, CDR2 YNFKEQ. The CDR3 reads CASSQAVAATDTQYF. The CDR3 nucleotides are TGTGCCAGCAGCCAAGCGGTAGCGGCCACAGATACGCAGTATTTT.

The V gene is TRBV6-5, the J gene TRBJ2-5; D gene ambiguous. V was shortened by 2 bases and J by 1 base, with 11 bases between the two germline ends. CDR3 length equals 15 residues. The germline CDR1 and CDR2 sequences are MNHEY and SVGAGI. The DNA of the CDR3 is TGTGCCAGCAGTTACGTTGGCTATTCCCAAGAGACCCAGTACTTC. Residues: CASSYVGYSQETQYF.

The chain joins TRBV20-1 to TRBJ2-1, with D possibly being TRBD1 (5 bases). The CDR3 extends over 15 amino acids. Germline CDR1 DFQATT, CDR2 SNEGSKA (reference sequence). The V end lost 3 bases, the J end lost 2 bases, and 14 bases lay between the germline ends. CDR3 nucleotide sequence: TGCAGTGCTAGCCCGATTGCCAGGGCCTACAATGAGCAGTTCTTC. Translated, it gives CSASPIARAYNEQFF.

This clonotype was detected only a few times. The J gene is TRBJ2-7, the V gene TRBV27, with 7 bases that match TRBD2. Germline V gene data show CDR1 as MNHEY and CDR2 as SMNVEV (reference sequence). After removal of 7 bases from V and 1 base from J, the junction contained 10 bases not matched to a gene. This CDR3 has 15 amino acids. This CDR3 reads CASKRDCFTSYEQYF. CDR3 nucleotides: TGTGCCAGCAAGCGGGATTGCTTCACTTCCTACGAGCAGTACTTC.

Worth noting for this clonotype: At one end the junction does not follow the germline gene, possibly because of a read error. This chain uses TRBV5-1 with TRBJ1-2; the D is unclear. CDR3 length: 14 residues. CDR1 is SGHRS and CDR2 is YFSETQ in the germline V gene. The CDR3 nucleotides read TGCTCCAGCAGCTTGGGCAATTCTAACTATGGCTACACCTTC. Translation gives CSSSLGNSNYGYTF.

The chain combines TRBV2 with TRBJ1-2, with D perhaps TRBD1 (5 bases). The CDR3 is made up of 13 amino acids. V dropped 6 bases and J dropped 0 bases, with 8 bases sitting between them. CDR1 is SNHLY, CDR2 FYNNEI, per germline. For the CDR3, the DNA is TGTGCCAGCAGACAGGAATCTAACTATGGCTACACCTTC. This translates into CASRQESNYGYTF.

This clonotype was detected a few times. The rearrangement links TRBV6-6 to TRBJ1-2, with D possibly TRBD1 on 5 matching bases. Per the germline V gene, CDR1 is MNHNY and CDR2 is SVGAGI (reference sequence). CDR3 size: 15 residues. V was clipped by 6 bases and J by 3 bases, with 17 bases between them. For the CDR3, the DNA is TGTGCCAGCAGGGATTCAGGGCGCTGGGACTATGGCTACACCTTC. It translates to CASRDSGRWDYGYTF.

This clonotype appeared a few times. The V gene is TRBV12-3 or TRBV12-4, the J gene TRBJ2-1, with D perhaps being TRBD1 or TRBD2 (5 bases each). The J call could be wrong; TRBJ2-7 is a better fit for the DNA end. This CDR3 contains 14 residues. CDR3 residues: CASSLRGSYNEQYF. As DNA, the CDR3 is TGTGCCAGCAGTTTGAGGGGCTCCTACAATGAGCAGTACTTC.

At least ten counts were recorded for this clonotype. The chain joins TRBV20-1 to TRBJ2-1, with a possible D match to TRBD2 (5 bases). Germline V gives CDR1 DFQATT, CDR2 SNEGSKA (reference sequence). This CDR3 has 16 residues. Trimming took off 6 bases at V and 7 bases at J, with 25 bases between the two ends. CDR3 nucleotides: TGCAGTGCAAAACGGTCGGGAAATACATTGGGGAATGAGCAGTTCTTC. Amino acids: CSAKRSGNTLGNEQFF.

CDR3: CASSLGPAGGPLETQYF. The CDR3 DNA is TGTGCCAGCAGCTTAGGTCCGGCGGGAGGGCCTCTGGAGACCCAGTACTTC. This rearrangement joins TRBV7-2 to TRBJ2-5, with 9 bases fitting TRBD2. Looked up from germline, CDR1 is SGHTA and CDR2 is FQGNSA. V lost 1 base to trimming and J lost 5 bases; unmatched junction nucleotides: 11. This CDR3 contains 17 residues.

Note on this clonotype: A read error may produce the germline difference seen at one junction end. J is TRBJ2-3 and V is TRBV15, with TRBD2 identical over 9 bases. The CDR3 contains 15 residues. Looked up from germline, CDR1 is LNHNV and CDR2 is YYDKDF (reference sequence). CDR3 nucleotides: TGTGCCACCGGCAGGACTAGCGTAAGGACAGATACGCAGTATTTT. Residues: CATGRTSVRTDTQYF.

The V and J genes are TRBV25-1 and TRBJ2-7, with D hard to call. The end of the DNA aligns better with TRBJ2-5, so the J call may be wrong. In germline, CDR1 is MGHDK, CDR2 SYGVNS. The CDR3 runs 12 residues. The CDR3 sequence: CASSAPERTQYF. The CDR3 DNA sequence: TGTGCCAGCAGTGCCCCGGAGCGGACCCAGTACTTC.

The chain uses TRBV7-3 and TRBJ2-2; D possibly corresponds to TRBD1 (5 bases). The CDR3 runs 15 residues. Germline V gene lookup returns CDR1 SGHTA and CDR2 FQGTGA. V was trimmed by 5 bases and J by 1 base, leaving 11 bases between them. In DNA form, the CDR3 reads TGTGCCAGCAGCCCTCAGGGAAAGAACACCGGGGAGCTGTTTTTT. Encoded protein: CASSPQGKNTGELFF.

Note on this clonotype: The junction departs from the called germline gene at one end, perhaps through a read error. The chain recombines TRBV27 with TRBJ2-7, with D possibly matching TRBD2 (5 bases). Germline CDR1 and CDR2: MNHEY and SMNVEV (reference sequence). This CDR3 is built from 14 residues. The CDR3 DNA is TGTGCCAGCAGTGTATCGACCCGGGACTACGAGCAGTACTTC. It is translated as CASSVSTRDYEQYF.

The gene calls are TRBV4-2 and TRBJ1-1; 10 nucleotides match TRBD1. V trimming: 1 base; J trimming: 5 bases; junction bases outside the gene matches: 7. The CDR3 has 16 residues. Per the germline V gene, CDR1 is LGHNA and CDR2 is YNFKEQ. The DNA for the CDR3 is TGTGCCAGCAGCCAAGGAGTGGGACAGGGGCGAACTGAAGCTTTCTTT. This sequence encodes CASSQGVGQGRTEAFF.

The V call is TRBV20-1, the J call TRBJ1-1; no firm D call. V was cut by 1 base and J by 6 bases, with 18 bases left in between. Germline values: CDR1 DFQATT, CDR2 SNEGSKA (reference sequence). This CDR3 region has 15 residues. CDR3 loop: CSARGSIRGGAEAFF. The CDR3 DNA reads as TGCAGTGCTAGAGGGTCAATACGGGGAGGCGCTGAAGCTTTCTTT.

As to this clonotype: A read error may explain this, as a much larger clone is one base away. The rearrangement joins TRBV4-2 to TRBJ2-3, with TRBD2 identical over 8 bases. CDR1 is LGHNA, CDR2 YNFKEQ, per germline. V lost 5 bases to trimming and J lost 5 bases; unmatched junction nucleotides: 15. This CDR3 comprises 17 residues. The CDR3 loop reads CASSGLGAGDPGDTQYF. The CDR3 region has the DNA TGTGCCAGCAGCGGTCTAGGAGCGGGAGACCCTGGAGATACGCAGTATTTT.

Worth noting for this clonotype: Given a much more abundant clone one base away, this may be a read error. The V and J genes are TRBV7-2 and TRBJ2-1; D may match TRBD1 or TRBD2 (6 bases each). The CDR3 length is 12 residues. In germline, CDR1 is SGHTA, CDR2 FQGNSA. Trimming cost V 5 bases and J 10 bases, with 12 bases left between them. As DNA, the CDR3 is TGTGCCAGCAGCCCCGGGGGCTACGAGCAGTTCTTC. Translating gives CASSPGGYEQFF.

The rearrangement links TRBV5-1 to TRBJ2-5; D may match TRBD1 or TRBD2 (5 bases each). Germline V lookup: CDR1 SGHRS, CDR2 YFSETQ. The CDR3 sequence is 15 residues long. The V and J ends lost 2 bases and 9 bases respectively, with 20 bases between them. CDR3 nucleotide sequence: TGCGCCAGCAGCTTCGAGGGATGGGGCAAGAGCGCCCAGTACTTC. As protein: CASSFEGWGKSAQYF.

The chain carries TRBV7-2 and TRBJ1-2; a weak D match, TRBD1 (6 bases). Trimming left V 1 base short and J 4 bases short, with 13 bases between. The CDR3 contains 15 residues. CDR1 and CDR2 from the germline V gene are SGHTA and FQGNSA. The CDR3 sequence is CASSLEQGTSYGYTF. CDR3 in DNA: TGTGCCAGCAGCTTAGAACAGGGTACGAGCTATGGCTACACCTTC.